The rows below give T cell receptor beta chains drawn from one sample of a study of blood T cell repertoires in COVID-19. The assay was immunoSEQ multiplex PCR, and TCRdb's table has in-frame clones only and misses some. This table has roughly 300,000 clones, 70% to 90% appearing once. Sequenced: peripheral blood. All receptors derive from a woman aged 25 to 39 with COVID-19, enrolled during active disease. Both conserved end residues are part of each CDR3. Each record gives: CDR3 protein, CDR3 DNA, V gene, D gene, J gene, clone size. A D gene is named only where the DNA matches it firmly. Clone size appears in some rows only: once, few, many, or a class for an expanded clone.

CDR3 protein: CASSPTGANTGELFF; CDR3 DNA: TGTGCCAGCAGCCCGACAGGGGCCAACACCGGGGAGCTGTTTTTT; V gene: TRBV7-9; D gene: TRBD1; J gene: TRBJ2-2; clone size: .
CDR3 protein: CASGTGGAVEQYF; CDR3 DNA: TGTGCTAGTGGTACCGGGGGGGCTGTGGAGCAGTACTTC; V gene: TRBV12-5; D gene: TRBD2; J gene: TRBJ2-7; clone size: .
CDR3 protein: CASSHVLGGGISEQFF; CDR3 DNA: TGTGCCAGCAGTCATGTTCTCGGGGGAGGAATTAGTGAGCAGTTCTTC; V gene: TRBV3-1/TRBV3-2; D gene: .; J gene: TRBJ2-1; clone size: once
CDR3 protein: CASSIAGSNTEAFF; CDR3 DNA: TGTGCCAGTAGTATCGCAGGGTCGAACACTGAAGCTTTCTTT; V gene: TRBV19; D gene: .; J gene: TRBJ1-1; clone size: once
CDR3 protein: CASSQDMNTEAFF; CDR3 DNA: TGCGCCAGCAGCCAGGATATGAACACTGAAGCTTTCTTT; V gene: TRBV5-1; D gene: .; J gene: TRBJ1-1; clone size: .
CDR3 protein: CASSWGGRETQYF; CDR3 DNA: TGCGCCAGCAGCTGGGGGGGTCGAGAGACCCAGTACTTC; V gene: TRBV5-1; D gene: TRBD2; J gene: TRBJ2-5; clone size: .
CDR3 protein: CASSLSTSGGVLHSYEQYF; CDR3 DNA: TGTGCCAGCAGTTTATCTACTAGCGGGGGAGTTTTGCATTCCTACGAGCAGTACTTC; V gene: TRBV27; D gene: TRBD2; J gene: TRBJ2-7; clone size: .
CDR3 protein: CATSRVMTGGAFF; CDR3 DNA: TGTGCCACCAGCAGAGTCATGACAGGGGGAGCTTTCTTT; V gene: TRBV15; D gene: TRBD1; J gene: TRBJ1-1; clone size: .
CDR3 protein: CASRRPGQGSTEAFF; CDR3 DNA: TGTGCCAGCAGAAGACCGGGACAGGGGTCCACTGAAGCTTTCTTT; V gene: TRBV6-6; D gene: TRBD1; J gene: TRBJ1-1; clone size: .
CDR3 protein: CASSPSQGEVNTEAFF; CDR3 DNA: TGTGCCAGCAGTCCATCGCAAGGGGAAGTGAACACTGAAGCTTTCTTT; V gene: TRBV27; D gene: .; J gene: TRBJ1-1; clone size: .
CDR3 protein: CATASGQGLNEQFF; CDR3 DNA: TGTGCCACGGCGTCGGGACAGGGGCTCAATGAGCAGTTCTTC; V gene: TRBV10-3; D gene: TRBD1; J gene: TRBJ2-1; clone size: .
CDR3 protein: CAVSKRGSSDTQYF; CDR3 DNA: TGTGCCGTATCTAAGCGGGGGTCCTCAGATACGCAGTATTTT; V gene: TRBV6-5; D gene: TRBD2; J gene: TRBJ2-3; clone size: .
CDR3 protein: CAIRGTGAYNEQFF; CDR3 DNA: TGTGCCATCAGGGGGACAGGCGCCTACAATGAGCAGTTCTTC; V gene: TRBV10-3; D gene: TRBD1; J gene: TRBJ2-1; clone size: many
CDR3 protein: CASSPNPGNSPLHF; CDR3 DNA: TGTGCCAGCAGCCCTAACCCGGGGAATTCACCCCTCCACTTT; V gene: TRBV5-5; D gene: .; J gene: TRBJ1-6; clone size: .
CDR3 protein: CASSLSFGGYTEAFF; CDR3 DNA: TGCGCCAGCAGCTTGTCGTTCGGGGGATACACTGAAGCTTTCTTT; V gene: TRBV5-1; D gene: .; J gene: TRBJ1-1; clone size: .
CDR3 protein: CASGLPRQGSYEQYF; CDR3 DNA: TGTGCTAGTGGTTTGCCACGACAGGGGAGCTACGAGCAGTACTTC; V gene: TRBV12-5; D gene: TRBD1; J gene: TRBJ2-7; clone size: .
CDR3 protein: CSAAGQGKHTIYF; CDR3 DNA: TGCAGCGCCGCGGGACAGGGGAAGCACACCATATATTTT; V gene: TRBV29-1; D gene: TRBD1; J gene: TRBJ1-3; clone size: .
CDR3 protein: CASSQNEATKYEKLFF; CDR3 DNA: TGCGCCAGCAGCCAAAACGAGGCCACAAAATATGAAAAACTGTTTTTT; V gene: TRBV4-1; D gene: .; J gene: TRBJ1-4; clone size: .
CDR3 protein: CASSKEGWGTGMYVGLMNTEAFF; CDR3 DNA: TGTGCCAGCAGCAAAGAAGGGTGGGGGACAGGTATGTACGTAGGGCTAATGAACACTGAAGCTTTCTTT; V gene: TRBV21-1; D gene: .; J gene: TRBJ1-1; clone size: .
CDR3 protein: CASSVADTEAFF; CDR3 DNA: TGTGCCAGCAGTGTGGCGGACACTGAAGCTTTCTTT; V gene: TRBV2; D gene: .; J gene: TRBJ1-1; clone size: .
CDR3 protein: CASSIDASETYEQYF; CDR3 DNA: TGTGCCAGTAGTATAGACGCCAGCGAGACCTACGAGCAGTACTTC; V gene: TRBV19; D gene: .; J gene: TRBJ2-7; clone size: .
CDR3 protein: CASGRDRGDEKLFF; CDR3 DNA: TGTGCCAGTGGAAGGGACAGGGGCGATGAAAAACTGTTTTTT; V gene: TRBV19; D gene: TRBD1; J gene: TRBJ1-4; clone size: .
CDR3 protein: CASSQVPAGGLNNEQFF; CDR3 DNA: TGTGCCAGCAGCCAAGTACCAGCGGGGGGCCTCAACAATGAGCAGTTCTTC; V gene: TRBV14; D gene: TRBD2; J gene: TRBJ2-1; clone size: .
CDR3 protein: CAISESMRTTSTDTQYF; CDR3 DNA: TGTGCCATCAGTGAGTCGATGCGGACTACTAGCACAGATACGCAGTATTTT; V gene: TRBV10-3; D gene: .; J gene: TRBJ2-3; clone size: .
CDR3 protein: CASSPPPRQGIFSNQPQHF; CDR3 DNA: TGCGCCAGCAGCCCCCCCCCGAGGCAGGGGATATTTAGCAATCAGCCCCAGCATTTT; V gene: TRBV5-1; D gene: .; J gene: TRBJ1-5; clone size: once
CDR3 protein: CASSQDGLWGHSYNEQFF; CDR3 DNA: TGTGCCAGCAGCCAAGATGGCTTGTGGGGCCACTCCTACAATGAGCAGTTCTTC; V gene: TRBV3-1/TRBV3-2; D gene: .; J gene: TRBJ2-1; clone size: .
CDR3 protein: CASSSGQIRNSPLHF; CDR3 DNA: TGTGCCAGCAGCAGTGGACAGATCCGTAATTCACCCCTCCACTTT; V gene: TRBV5-4; D gene: .; J gene: TRBJ1-6; clone size: once
CDR3 protein: CASSQVEAGNEQYF; CDR3 DNA: TGCGCCAGCAGCCAAGTTGAGGCTGGAAACGAGCAGTACTTC; V gene: TRBV4-1; D gene: .; J gene: TRBJ2-7; clone size: .
CDR3 protein: CASSRTGSNQPQHF; CDR3 DNA: TGTGCCAGCAGTAGGACAGGGAGCAATCAGCCCCAGCATTTT; V gene: TRBV27; D gene: TRBD1; J gene: TRBJ1-5; clone size: .
CDR3 protein: CASSLDGMGAEQYF; CDR3 DNA: TGCGCCAGCAGCTTGGACGGGATGGGCGCCGAGCAGTACTTC; V gene: TRBV5-1; D gene: .; J gene: TRBJ2-7; clone size: .
CDR3 protein: CASSQDSSGGAYEQYF; CDR3 DNA: TGCGCCAGCAGCCAAGATTCAAGCGGGGGGGCCTACGAGCAGTACTTC; V gene: TRBV4-1; D gene: TRBD2; J gene: TRBJ2-7; clone size: once
CDR3 protein: CASSLVEDHPYEQYF; CDR3 DNA: TGCGCCAGCAGCTTGGTGGAGGATCATCCCTACGAGCAGTACTTC; V gene: TRBV5-1; D gene: .; J gene: TRBJ2-7; clone size: .
CDR3 protein: CASSLSGGAAETQYF; CDR3 DNA: TGTGCCAGCAGCTTAAGCGGGGGGGCAGCGGAGACCCAGTACTTC; V gene: TRBV7-2; D gene: TRBD2; J gene: TRBJ2-5; clone size: once
CDR3 protein: CASSGGNQPQHF; CDR3 DNA: TGTGCCAGTAGTGGGGGGAATCAGCCCCAGCATTTT; V gene: TRBV19; D gene: .; J gene: TRBJ1-5; clone size: .
CDR3 protein: CASSREQGYGNTEAFF; CDR3 DNA: TGTGCCAGCAGCCGAGAACAGGGATATGGAAACACTGAAGCTTTCTTT; V gene: TRBV11-2; D gene: .; J gene: TRBJ1-1; clone size: .
CDR3 protein: CASSWMTGGRGGYTF; CDR3 DNA: TGCGCCAGCAGCTGGATGACAGGGGGCAGGGGTGGCTACACCTTC; V gene: TRBV5-1; D gene: TRBD1; J gene: TRBJ1-2; clone size: .
CDR3 protein: CASSLGVRGQGGNEQFF; CDR3 DNA: TGTGCCAGCAGCTTAGGGGTGCGGGGACAGGGTGGAAATGAGCAGTTCTTC; V gene: TRBV7-9; D gene: TRBD1; J gene: TRBJ2-1; clone size: .
CDR3 protein: CSVVVPWRSGNTIYF; CDR3 DNA: TGCAGCGTTGTGGTCCCATGGCGGTCCGGAAACACCATATATTTT; V gene: TRBV29-1; D gene: .; J gene: TRBJ1-3; clone size: .
CDR3 protein: CASSVAGQTDTEQFF; CDR3 DNA: TGTGCCAGCAGCGTAGCAGGTCAAACGGATACTGAGCAGTTCTTC; V gene: TRBV9; D gene: .; J gene: TRBJ2-1; clone size: once
CDR3 protein: CARSFRGQGKTGELFF; CDR3 DNA: TGTGCCAGAAGCTTTAGGGGTCAGGGTAAAACCGGGGAGCTGTTTTTT; V gene: TRBV5-3; D gene: .; J gene: TRBJ2-2; clone size: .
CDR3 protein: CASSLDSRLTDTQYF; CDR3 DNA: TGTGCCAGCAGCTTAGACTCCCGACTCACAGATACGCAGTATTTT; V gene: TRBV11-3; D gene: .; J gene: TRBJ2-3; clone size: .